Listed below are T cell receptor beta chains from one sample, sequenced in a study of blood T cell repertoires in COVID-19. Using immunoSEQ multiplex PCR, the repertoire was profiled, and TCRdb retains in-frame clones only, with some absent. Of 80,000 to 95,000 clones listed, roughly 89% are singletons. Sequenced input: peripheral blood. Source of these receptors: a man aged 45-60 years with active or convalescent COVID-19. CDR3s include the opening cysteine and the closing phenylalanine or tryptophan. A D gene is named only where the DNA matches it firmly. Size tells how often a clone was seen (once, few, many) or the class of an expanded clone, and some rows leave it out.

>NA|TRBJ2-1|TRBV30|TRBD2
CAWSREDNEQFF
TGTGCCTGGTCGCGGGAGGACAATGAGCAGTTCTTC
>few|TRBJ2-7|TRBV7-9|TRBD1
CASSFGQVSYEQYF
TGTGCCAGCAGCTTTGGACAGGTTTCCTACGAGCAGTACTTC
>once|TRBJ2-3|TRBV6-6|TRBD1
CASSWTGEGTDTQYF
TGTGCCAGCAGTTGGACAGGGGAGGGCACAGATACGCAGTATTTT
>NA|TRBJ1-1|TRBV6-5|TRBD1
CASRGQGAGTEAFF
TGTGCCAGCAGAGGACAGGGGGCTGGAACTGAAGCTTTCTTT
>once|TRBJ2-7|TRBV7-2|TRBD2
CASSPRTSGFSTSKYF
TGTGCCAGCAGCCCAAGGACTAGCGGTTTCTCTACGAGCAAGTACTTC
>NA|TRBJ2-3|TRBV12-5|NA
CASGLSSTDTQYF
TGTGCTAGTGGTTTGTCTAGCACAGATACGCAGTATTTT
>NA|TRBJ2-1|TRBV7-8|TRBD2
CASSWTSGTYEQFF
TGTGCCAGCAGCTGGACTAGCGGGACATATGAGCAGTTCTTC
>few|TRBJ1-1|TRBV10-3|TRBD1
CAISESGGQMNTEAFF
TGTGCCATCAGTGAGTCGGGGGGACAGATGAACACTGAAGCTTTCTTT
>once|TRBJ2-1|TRBV30|TRBD2
CAWKRREANNEQFF
TGTGCCTGGAAAAGGCGGGAGGCGAACAATGAGCAGTTCTTC
>NA|TRBJ1-5|TRBV12-3/TRBV12-4|NA
CASSLDRNQPQHF
TGTGCCAGCAGTCTTGACAGGAATCAGCCCCAGCATTTT
>NA|TRBJ1-1|TRBV29-1|TRBD1
CSVAGTGSRSEAFF
TGCAGCGTTGCCGGGACAGGGTCTCGTTCTGAAGCTTTCTTT
>NA|TRBJ2-3|TRBV5-1|TRBD1
CASSLEGQSTDTQYF
TGCGCCAGCAGCTTGGAGGGACAGAGCACAGATACGCAGTATTTT
>NA|TRBJ2-2|TRBV10-1|NA
CASSESRGIGSGELFF
TGCGCCAGCAGTGAGTCAAGGGGGATCGGGTCCGGGGAGCTGTTTTTT
>NA|TRBJ1-2|TRBV5-6|NA
CASSRGGPNYGYTF
TGTGCCAGCAGCCGCGGGGGGCCTAACTATGGCTACACCTTC
>NA|TRBJ1-4|TRBV2|NA
CASTDGGVNLKLFF
TGTGCCAGCACCGACGGGGGGGTGAACCTAAAACTGTTTTTT
>NA|TRBJ2-5|TRBV5-4|NA
CASSPPSPRQETQYF
TGTGCCAGCAGCCCGCCTAGCCCAAGGCAAGAGACCCAGTACTTC
>NA|TRBJ1-2|TRBV9|NA
CASSVGMEGGGYTF
TGTGCCAGCAGCGTAGGTATGGAGGGAGGAGGCTACACCTTC
>NA|TRBJ1-2|TRBV10-3|NA
CAISESTSSYGYTF
TGTGCCATCAGTGAGTCGACTTCTAGCTATGGCTACACCTTC
>once|TRBJ2-5|TRBV11-3|NA
CASSPGSGRETQYF
TGTGCCAGCAGCCCGGGGAGCGGGCGAGAGACCCAGTACTTC
>NA|TRBJ2-1|TRBV30|TRBD2
CAWSGLAGGSNEQFF
TGTGCCTGGAGTGGACTAGCGGGAGGATCAAATGAGCAGTTCTTC
>NA|TRBJ2-5|TRBV4-1|NA
CASSQEGRRQTQYF
TGCGCCAGCAGCCAAGAAGGAAGGCGGCAGACCCAGTACTTC
>NA|TRBJ1-5|TRBV25-1|TRBD1
CASSTGTGHNQPQHF
TGTGCCAGCAGTACCGGGACAGGACACAATCAGCCCCAGCATTTT
>NA|TRBJ1-1|TRBV11-2|NA
CASSLARVGGTEAFF
TGTGCCAGCAGCTTAGCCAGGGTGGGAGGCACTGAAGCTTTCTTT
>once|TRBJ2-1|TRBV18|NA
CASSRPSGSSYNEQFF
TGTGCCAGCTCACGACCTTCGGGGTCTTCCTACAATGAGCAGTTCTTC
>NA|TRBJ1-1|TRBV27|NA
CASSYQGMNTEAFF
TGTGCCAGCAGTTATCAGGGGATGAACACTGAAGCTTTCTTT
>NA|TRBJ2-7|TRBV5-1|NA
CASSFGLTEQYF
TGCGCCAGCAGCTTTGGACTAACTGAGCAGTACTTC
>NA|TRBJ2-1|TRBV25-1|NA
CASSELGTGNEQFF
TGTGCCAGCAGTGAACTCGGGACTGGCAATGAGCAGTTCTTC
>NA|TRBJ2-5|TRBV11-2|NA
CASSPAETQYF
TGTGCCAGCAGCCCAGCGGAGACCCAGTACTTC
>NA|TRBJ2-1|TRBV30|NA
CAWSYRTAPDEQFF
TGTGCCTGGAGTTACCGGACAGCCCCCGATGAGCAGTTCTTC
>NA|TRBJ1-1|TRBV10-1|NA
CASSPAGVATEAFF
TGCGCCAGCAGTCCCGCGGGGGTTGCCACTGAAGCTTTCTTT
>NA|TRBJ2-7|TRBV5-1|NA
CASSHTFTGPSYEQYF
TGCGCCAGCAGCCACACCTTTACAGGGCCCTCCTACGAGCAGTACTTC
>few|TRBJ1-3|TRBV29-1|NA
CSVEVAGQSSGNTIYF
TGCAGCGTTGAGGTCGCAGGACAGAGCTCTGGAAACACCATATATTTT
>NA|TRBJ2-3|TRBV7-2|TRBD2
CASSLMAGGSDTQYF
TGTGCCAGCAGCTTAATGGCGGGGGGATCCGATACGCAGTATTTT
>NA|TRBJ2-1|TRBV24-1|TRBD2
CATSDSAGLRYNEQFF
TGTGCCACCAGTGATTCGGCGGGACTACGTTACAATGAGCAGTTCTTC
>NA|TRBJ2-2|TRBV30|NA
CAWSVPGWNTGELFF
TGTGCCTGGAGTGTACCGGGTTGGAACACCGGGGAGCTGTTTTTT
>NA|TRBJ1-1|TRBV6-5|TRBD1
CASSYWDRDTEAFF
TGTGCCAGCAGTTACTGGGACAGGGACACTGAAGCTTTCTTT
>NA|TRBJ2-2|TRBV14|NA
CVCGTTAGELFF
TGCGTATGTGGGACAACGGCCGGGGAGCTGTTTTTT
>NA|TRBJ1-5|TRBV19|TRBD1
CASSTGQTRYSNQPQHF
TGTGCCAGTAGTACGGGACAGACTAGATATAGCAATCAGCCCCAGCATTTT
>NA|TRBJ1-5|TRBV19|NA
CASNEISNQPQHF
TGTGCCAGTAATGAGATTAGCAATCAGCCCCAGCATTTT
>once|TRBJ1-5|TRBV9|NA
CASSDGQNQPQHF
TGTGCCAGCAGCGACGGACAGAATCAGCCCCAGCATTTT